The 31 T cell receptor beta chains given below trace back to one sample, sequenced in a study of T-cell memory formation after mild COVID-19. TCRdb called the 5' RACE reads again in MiXCR, with one record for every CDR3 protein. The repertoire holds some 300,000 distinct CDR3 sequences, approximately 19% seen once, with approximately 21% in the top ten. Sequencing input: PBMCs or a T cell subset sorted from them (not recorded which). The receptors were gathered from a young man who had mild COVID-19 (a few samples of this study predate the infection). Cell type and time point are not known.

Only a few counts were recorded for this clonotype. This rearrangement joins TRBV5-1 to TRBJ1-1; D may be TRBD1 (6 bases). The germline V gene has CDR1 SGHRS and CDR2 YFSETQ. This CDR3 is 15 amino acids long. V gave up 1 base and J gave up 1 base, with 11 bases separating them. CDR3 in DNA: TGCGCCAGCAGCTTGACAGCACAGGGGAACACTGAAGCTTTCTTT. Translation gives CASSLTAQGNTEAFF.

This chain connects TRBV18 to TRBJ2-1; 11 bases map to TRBD2. Trimming removed 0 bases from V and 8 bases from J; junction bases left unmatched: 6. This CDR3 contains 16 residues. Germline loops: CDR1 KGHSH, CDR2 LQKENI. The CDR3 nucleotides are TGTGCCAGCTCACCACCCGGGACTAGCGGAGGAGATGAGCAGTTCTTC. This encodes CASSPPGTSGGDEQFF.

In its sample, this clonotype was seen a few times. This chain's CDR3 is CATSLAASYNEQFF. Here the CDR3 DNA reads TGTGCCACTTCGCTAGCGGCCTCCTACAATGAGCAGTTCTTC. V and J are TRBV7-9 and TRBJ2-1; 7 nucleotides line up with TRBD2. The CDR3 totals 14 residues. Germline values: CDR1 SEHNR, CDR2 FQNEAQ (reference sequence). V trimming: 10 bases; J trimming: 0 bases; junction bases outside the gene matches: 6.

This sequence joins TRBV28 and TRBJ2-1; TRBD1 matches 9 bases. The CDR3 sequence is 17 residues long. Germline values: CDR1 MDHEN, CDR2 SYDVKM. V lost 5 bases, J lost 3 bases, and 11 bases stayed unmatched. The CDR3 DNA reads as TGTGCCAGCAGTCCTCCAGGGGGGGGACAGGGCTACAATGAGCAGTTCTTC. Its translation: CASSPPGGGQGYNEQFF. Combining the CDR3 with reference TRBV28 and TRBJ2-1 gives the whole variable domain DVKVTQSSRYLVKRTGEKVFLECVQDMDHENMFWYRQDPGLGLRLIYFSYDVKMKEKGDIPEGYSVSREKKERFSLILESASTNQTSMYLCASSPPGGGQGYNEQFFGPGTRLTVL.

This clonotype was seen more than once but under ten times. This chain links TRBV12-3 or TRBV12-4 with TRBJ2-3; a possible D gene is TRBD2 (6 bases). The V end was cut by 6 bases, the J end by 2 bases, with 12 bases between. The CDR3 sequence is 14 residues long. The CDR3 nucleotides read TGTGCCAGCAGATCCGGGGGTACCACAGATACGCAGTATTTT. This sequence encodes CASRSGGTTDTQYF.

Only a few counts were recorded for this clonotype. V is TRBV6-4 and J is TRBJ1-6, with D unresolved. The CDR3 has 15 amino acids. Trimming cost V 6 bases and J 7 bases, with 16 bases left between them. Germline CDR1 is MRHNA and CDR2 is SNTAGT. CDR3: CASRAELQHNSPLHF. CDR3 sequence (DNA): TGTGCCAGCAGGGCAGAATTACAACACAATTCACCCCTCCACTTT.

The chain links TRBV7-2 to TRBJ1-5; 7 bases match TRBD1. The CDR3 totals 14 residues. Germline lookup yields CDR1 SGHTA and CDR2 FQGNSA. V lost 3 bases, J lost 7 bases, and 6 bases stayed unmatched. The CDR3 DNA reads as TGTGCCAGCAGCTTGGGGGACAGCGTGCAGCCCCAGCATTTT. Translating gives CASSLGDSVQPQHF.

The V call is TRBV5-4, the J call TRBJ2-3; 8 bases map to TRBD1. This CDR3 has 13 residues. J was trimmed by 5 bases and V by 5 bases; bases with no gene match: 4. Germline CDR1 is SGHNT and CDR2 is YYREEE (reference sequence). In DNA, the CDR3 is TGTGCCAGCAGACCCGACAGGGGAGATACGCAGTATTTT. Its protein product is CASRPDRGDTQYF.

The chain recombines TRBV5-1 with TRBJ2-5; possibly TRBD1 for D (6 bases). V was cut by 2 bases and J by 2 bases, with 16 bases left in between. The CDR3 is 16 amino acids. Per the germline V gene, CDR1 is SGHRS and CDR2 is YFSETQ. The CDR3 DNA sequence: TGCGCCAGCAGCTTCCCACGAGGGACAACTCAAGAGACCCAGTACTTC. Its protein is CASSFPRGTTQETQYF.

The J gene is TRBJ1-4, the V gene TRBV6-5, with 8 bases aligning to TRBD1. The germline V gene has CDR1 MNHEY and CDR2 SVGAGI. Trimming took 6 bases from V and 2 from J; bases not matched to a gene: 2. The CDR3 contains 14 residues. The chain's CDR3 is CASSDRGTNEKLFF. The CDR3 nucleotides read TGTGCCAGCAGCGACAGGGGCACTAATGAAAAACTGTTTTTT.

The chain employs TRBV5-6 and TRBJ2-7; D call uncertain. The ends were cut back, 0 bases at V and 3 bases at J, with 4 bases in the middle. Germline values: CDR1 SGHDT, CDR2 YYEEEE. The CDR3 totals 12 residues. As DNA, the CDR3 is TGTGCCAGCAGCTTGGGGCGCTACGAGCAGTACGTC. The encoded protein is CASSLGRYEQYV.

The V gene is TRBV15, the J gene TRBJ2-7; perhaps TRBD1 as D (6 bases). The length of the CDR3 is 15 residues. Deletions cut 0 bases from V and 5 bases from J, with 14 bases between. Germline-derived CDR1 and CDR2 are LNHNV and YYDKDF (reference sequence). In nucleotides, the CDR3 is TGTGCCACCAGCAGAGATGGTCAGGGGTTCAACGAGCAGTACGTC. Protein product: CATSRDGQGFNEQYV.

This sequence joins TRBV4-2 and TRBJ1-1, with 7 bases identical to TRBD1. CDR3 length equals 18 residues. Germline V gene lookup returns CDR1 LGHNA and CDR2 YNFKEQ. V dropped 3 bases and J dropped 3; count of bases not matched to a gene: 16. The DNA for the CDR3 is TGTGCCAGCAGCCATCCTCCGACCGACAGGGCAGTAGACACTGAAGCTTTCTTT. Encoded protein: CASSHPPTDRAVDTEAFF.

This clonotype was detected ten times or more. V usage is TRBV12-3 or TRBV12-4 and J usage is TRBJ2-2; the match to TRBD2 covers 9 bases. This CDR3 region has 17 residues. The V gene end was trimmed by 3 bases and the J gene end by 0 bases; junction bases not matched to a gene: 5. CDR3 DNA sequence: TGTGCCAGCAGTTTCTCTAGCGGGGTACCGAACACCGGGGAGCTGTTTTTT. Translated, it gives CASSFSSGVPNTGELFF.

This clonotype appeared a few times. The chain carries TRBV19 and TRBJ1-1; no clear D gene. The CDR3 consists of 13 residues. Trimming cost V 5 bases and J 0 bases, with 7 bases left between them. From germline, CDR1 is LNHDA and CDR2 SQIVND (reference sequence). As DNA, the CDR3 is TGTGCCAGTAGTCTCAAGATGAACACTGAAGCTTTCTTT. Encoded protein: CASSLKMNTEAFF.

CDR3 sequence reads: CASSLGGPNYGYTF. The CDR3 DNA follows: TGTGCCAGCAGCCTCGGGGGACCTAACTATGGCTACACCTTC. The chain combines TRBV9 with TRBJ1-2; perhaps TRBD1 as D (5 bases). The CDR3 is 14 residues long. V gave up 4 bases and J gave up 0 bases, with 10 bases separating them. Germline loops: CDR1 SGDLS, CDR2 YYNGEE.

The chain is built from TRBV6-6 and TRBJ2-7; D is undetermined. Germline V gene data show CDR1 as MNHNY and CDR2 as SVGAGI (reference sequence). The CDR3 consists of 12 residues. V was cut by 10 bases and J by 2 bases, with 12 bases left in between. CDR3 region: CATIDGTYEQYF. The CDR3 nucleotides are TGTGCCACCATCGACGGAACCTACGAGCAGTACTTC.

In its sample, this clonotype was seen a few times. V gene TRBV10-2 combines with J gene TRBJ2-5; TRBD2 might be the D (6 bases). CDR3 size: 14 residues. Germline lookup yields CDR1 WSHSY and CDR2 SAAADI. V was pared by 8 bases and J by 4 bases, with 17 bases between. CDR3 loop: CASLEGLWAETQYF. The DNA for the CDR3 is TGCGCCAGCCTGGAGGGCCTGTGGGCAGAGACCCAGTACTTC.

The genes are TRBV12-3 or TRBV12-4 and TRBJ1-5; possibly TRBD1 for D (6 bases). The CDR3 is made up of 13 amino acids. V gave up 6 bases and J gave up 9 bases, with 15 bases separating them. The CDR3 nucleotides are TGTGCCAGCAGCGTAGGGGGATCCGCGCCCCAGCATTTT. Protein sequence: CASSVGGSAPQHF.

This clonotype was counted between two and nine times. The rearrangement links TRBV20-1 to TRBJ2-5, with TRBD1 as a possible D gene (6 bases). The CDR3 consists of 13 residues. The ends were cut back, 6 bases at V and 1 base at J, with 12 bases in the middle. Germline values: CDR1 DFQATT, CDR2 SNEGSKA (reference sequence). The CDR3, as DNA: TGCAGTGCGGAACAGGGAGTCCAAGAGACCCAGTACTTC. It codes for CSAEQGVQETQYF.

This clonotype came up a few times. This chain joins TRBV4-1 and TRBJ2-7; 9 nucleotides align to TRBD1. The CDR3 totals 16 residues. J gave up 6 bases and V 0 bases, and 9 bases lay outside the gene matches. CDR1 and CDR2 (germline): MGHRA, YSYEKL. The CDR3 loop reads CASSQDWKGQGAEQYF. CDR3 nucleotides: TGCGCCAGCAGCCAAGATTGGAAGGGACAGGGCGCCGAGCAGTACTTC.

V gene TRBV28 combines with J gene TRBJ1-3, with 7 bases lining up with TRBD1. CDR3 length equals 16 residues. Germline V CDR1 and CDR2: MDHEN, SYDVKM. V lost 4 bases, J lost 6 bases, and 12 bases stayed unmatched. In nucleotides, the CDR3 is TGTGCCAGCAGTTCTCCCTCCGGCCAGGGGGTAAACACCATATATTTT. It translates to CASSSPSGQGVNTIYF. Variable domain in full (rest from reference TRBV28 and TRBJ1-3): DVKVTQSSRYLVKRTGEKVFLECVQDMDHENMFWYRQDPGLGLRLIYFSYDVKMKEKGDIPEGYSVSREKKERFSLILESASTNQTSMYLCASSSPSGQGVNTIYFGEGSWLTVV.

The chain employs TRBV7-2 and TRBJ1-1; D unclear. Germline CDR1 and CDR2: SGHTA and FQGNSA. Trimming removed 6 bases from V and 1 base from J, with 6 bases in between. This CDR3 is 12 amino acids long. The chain's CDR3 is CASRPGNTEAFF. The CDR3 region has the DNA TGTGCCAGCAGGCCCGGGAACACTGAAGCTTTCTTT.

The chain combines TRBV4-1 with TRBJ2-3; 7 positions match TRBD2. From germline, CDR1 is MGHRA and CDR2 YSYEKL. The V segment lost 4 bases and the J segment 2 bases; nucleotides outside the gene matches: 6. This CDR3 is built from 15 residues. The CDR3 region has the DNA TGCGCCAGCAGCCTGGGGACTAAACCCACAGATACGCAGTATTTT. Translation: CASSLGTKPTDTQYF.

The chain couples TRBV7-9 to TRBJ2-1; 10 nucleotides match TRBD2. J gave up 6 bases and V 4 bases, and 0 bases lay outside the gene matches. The germline gives CDR1 SEHNR, CDR2 FQNEAQ (reference sequence). The CDR3 contains 13 residues. CDR3 in DNA: TGTGCCAGCAGCTCTAGCGGGGGCAATGAGCAGTTCTTC. It specifies CASSSSGGNEQFF.

Many counts were recorded for this clonotype. This chain uses TRBV28 with TRBJ2-7, with a tentative D call TRBD2 (5 bases). Trimming removed 1 base at V and 8 bases at J, with 12 bases between. Germline V lookup: CDR1 MDHEN, CDR2 SYDVKM. This CDR3 spans 13 amino acids. The CDR3: CASSLSDYPQQYV. DNA of the CDR3: TGTGCCAGCAGTTTATCCGACTACCCACAGCAGTACGTC.

This clonotype appeared a few times. The rearrangement uses TRBV7-2 and TRBJ2-5; TRBD1 might be the D (5 bases). The V gene lost 8 bases and the J gene lost 4 bases, with 17 bases spanning the gap. The CDR3 covers 14 residues. Germline CDR1 is SGHTA and CDR2 is FQGNSA. CDR3 nucleotides: TGTGCCAGCGAGAAATACACGCAGGGAGAGACCCAGTACTTC. It translates to CASEKYTQGETQYF.

This clonotype showed up just a few times. The DNA for the CDR3 is TGCAGTGCTAGTCGGCGGGGGGCCTACAATGAGCAGTTCTTC. This gives the protein CSASRRGAYNEQFF. This rearrangement joins TRBV20-1 to TRBJ2-1; TRBD2 aligns across 8 bases. There are 14 residues in the CDR3. Germline-derived CDR1 and CDR2 are DFQATT and SNEGSKA (reference sequence). Germline trimming cut 3 bases from V and 2 bases from J; bases unmatched to any gene: 3.

The chain links TRBV7-2 to TRBJ2-1, with D unclear. Germline CDR1 reads SGHTA; CDR2 reads FQGNSA. CDR3 size: 14 residues. V lost 5 bases, J lost 9 bases, and 17 bases lay in between. CDR3 sequence reads: CASSQTGPEGEQFF. DNA of the CDR3: TGTGCCAGCAGCCAAACTGGGCCCGAAGGTGAGCAGTTCTTC.

This clonotype was counted once. The V call is TRBV24-1, the J call TRBJ2-1; a possible D gene is TRBD1 (5 bases). V lost 4 bases, J lost 7 bases, and 22 bases lay in between. Germline loops: CDR1 KGHDR, CDR2 SFDVKD. The CDR3 spans 17 residues. The CDR3 protein is CATSESPRAVGANEQFF. The CDR3 DNA reads TGTGCCACCAGTGAGTCTCCCCGGGCGGTAGGGGCTAATGAGCAGTTCTTC.

In its sample, this clonotype was seen a few times. CDR3 in amino acids: CASASGGPEDTQYF. Written as DNA, the CDR3 is TGTGCCAGCGCCTCGGGGGGGCCCGAGGATACGCAGTATTTT. The chain employs TRBV3-1 and TRBJ2-3; TRBD2 matches at 8 bases. Germline CDR1 is LGHDT and CDR2 is YNNKEL (reference sequence). Trimming at V came to 8 bases and at J to 6 bases, leaving 10 bases not matched to a gene. The CDR3 spans 14 residues.